Below, one T cell receptor beta chain is given with its context. The data are from a study of blood T cell repertoires in COVID-19. Study overall: The cDNA or gDNA used as material had been derived from T cells, B-cell-depleted T cells, or PBMCs.

Under the authors' procedure: Amplification of reference gene primers provided the estimated nucleated cell counts. Sequenced by immunoSEQ multiplex PCR; TCRdb stores in-frame clones only, minus some. V, J and clone size derive from that table, while D and trimming were established from the DNA sequence. The sample shows about 140,000 clones, 70% to 80% of them seen only once. Germline V gene lookup returns CDR1 LNHDA and CDR2 SQIVND (reference sequence). This CDR3 is 14 amino acids long. J lost 5 bases, V lost 5 bases, and 7 bases had no gene match. This sequence joins TRBV19 and TRBJ2-7, with 9 positions matching TRBD2. The origin of this receptor is an elderly woman with active or convalescent COVID-19. Specimen: peripheral blood. The CDR3 region has the DNA TGTGCCAGTAGTTCGCGGGGGGGCCGGAACGAGCAGTACTTC. Its protein product is CASSSRGGRNEQYF. Using reference TRBV19 and TRBJ2-7 for the parts outside the CDR3, the full variable domain is DGGITQSPKYLFRKEGQNVTLSCEQNLNHDAMYWYRQDPGQGLRLIYYSQIVNDFQKGDIAEGYSVSREKKESFPLTVTSAQKNPTAFYLCASSSRGGRNEQYFGPGTRLTVT.